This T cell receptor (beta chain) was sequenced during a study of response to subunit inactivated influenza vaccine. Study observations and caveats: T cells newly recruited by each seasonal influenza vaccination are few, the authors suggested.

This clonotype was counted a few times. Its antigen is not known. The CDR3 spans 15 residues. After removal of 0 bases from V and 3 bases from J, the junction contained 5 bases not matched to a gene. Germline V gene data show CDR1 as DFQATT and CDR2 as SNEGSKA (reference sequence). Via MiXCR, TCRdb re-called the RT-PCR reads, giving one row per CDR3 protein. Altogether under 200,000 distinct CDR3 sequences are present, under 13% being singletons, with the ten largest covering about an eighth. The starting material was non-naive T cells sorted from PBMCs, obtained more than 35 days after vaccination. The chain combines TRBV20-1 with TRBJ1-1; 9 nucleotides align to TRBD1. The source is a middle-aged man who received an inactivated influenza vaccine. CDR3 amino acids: CSARETGGRYTEAFF. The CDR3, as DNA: TGCAGTGCTAGAGAGACAGGGGGGAGGTACACTGAAGCTTTCTTT.